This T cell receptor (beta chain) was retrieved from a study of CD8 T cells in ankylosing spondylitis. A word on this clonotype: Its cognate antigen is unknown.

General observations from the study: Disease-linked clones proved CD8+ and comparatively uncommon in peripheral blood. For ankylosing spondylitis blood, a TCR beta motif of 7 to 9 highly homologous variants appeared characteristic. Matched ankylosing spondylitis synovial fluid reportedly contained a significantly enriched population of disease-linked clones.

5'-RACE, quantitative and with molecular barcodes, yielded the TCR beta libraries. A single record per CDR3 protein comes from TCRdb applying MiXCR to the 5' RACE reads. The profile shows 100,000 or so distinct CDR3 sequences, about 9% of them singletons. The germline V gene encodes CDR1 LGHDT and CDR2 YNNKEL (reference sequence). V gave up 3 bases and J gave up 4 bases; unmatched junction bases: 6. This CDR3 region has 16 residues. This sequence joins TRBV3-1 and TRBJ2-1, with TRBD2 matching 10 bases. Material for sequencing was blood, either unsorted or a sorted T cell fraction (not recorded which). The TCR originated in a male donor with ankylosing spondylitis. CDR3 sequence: CASSQEPAGGYNEQFF. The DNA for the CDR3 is TGTGCCAGCAGCCAGGAACCAGCGGGAGGGTACAATGAGCAGTTCTTC.